This T cell receptor (beta chain) originates from a study of human T cells and chemical hapten exposure. Background on the study: A roughly 2 cm by roughly 2 cm inner upper arm patch received 2% DPC for sensitization. Each patient's scalp received weekly diphenylcyclopropenone throughout the roughly 25-week study.

Study-wide points: Once DPC sensitization occurred, TCRs above 1 in 1000 frequency showed no change. Counts of expanded TCRs at PT1 were positively correlated with patch test score.

TCRdb processed the RACE reads anew with MiXCR; each CDR3 protein has one entry. The table records 150,000 to 200,000 distinct CDR3 sequences, about 20% of them present only once. Regarding this clonotype: The antigen is unknown.

Time point defined: patch test 1, 2 weeks after DPC sensitization. Treatment here: therapeutic diphenylcyclopropenone sensitization with weekly scalp DPC. The input for sequencing was whole blood, taken in connection with sensitization to the hapten diphenylcyclopropenone (DPC). The receptor comes from a woman between 45 and 60 years old with alopecia areata. Some clones in this sample may be carry-over from other donors' samples.

CDR3 loop: CASSSLDVTTGELFF. CDR3 coding DNA: TGTGCCAGTAGTTCGCTAGACGTTACCACCGGGGAGCTGTTTTTT. The chain couples TRBV19 to TRBJ2-2; no reliable D call. V was cut by 5 bases and J by 4 bases, with 14 bases left in between. CDR1 is LNHDA and CDR2 is SQIVND in the germline V gene (reference sequence). CDR3 length equals 15 residues.